One TCR beta chain is described in this entry. The data derive from a study of blood T cell repertoires in COVID-19. Study context: There were acute and convalescent COVID-19 samples, and they came from the United States, Italy and Spain. T cells, B-cell-depleted T cells, or PBMCs supplied cDNA or gDNA.

In the authors' methods: The assay estimated nucleated cells by amplifying reference gene primers. The method was immunoSEQ multiplex PCR; TCRdb's version includes in-frame clones alone and lacks a portion of them. Clone size and V and J calls were adopted from that table, with D and trimming inferred from the DNA. The table records some 150,000 clones, 80% to 90% of them present only once. Deletions cut 7 bases from V and 0 bases from J, with 9 bases between. Looked up from germline, CDR1 is MNHEY and CDR2 is SVGAGI. The CDR3 runs 13 residues. The chain uses TRBV6-5 and TRBJ1-1; D ambiguous. This TCR derives from a man aged 35 to 55 with acute or convalescent COVID-19. The sequenced material came from peripheral blood. CDR3 sequence reads: CASTPSVNTEAFF. The DNA for the CDR3 is TGTGCCAGCACTCCGTCGGTGAACACTGAAGCTTTCTTT.